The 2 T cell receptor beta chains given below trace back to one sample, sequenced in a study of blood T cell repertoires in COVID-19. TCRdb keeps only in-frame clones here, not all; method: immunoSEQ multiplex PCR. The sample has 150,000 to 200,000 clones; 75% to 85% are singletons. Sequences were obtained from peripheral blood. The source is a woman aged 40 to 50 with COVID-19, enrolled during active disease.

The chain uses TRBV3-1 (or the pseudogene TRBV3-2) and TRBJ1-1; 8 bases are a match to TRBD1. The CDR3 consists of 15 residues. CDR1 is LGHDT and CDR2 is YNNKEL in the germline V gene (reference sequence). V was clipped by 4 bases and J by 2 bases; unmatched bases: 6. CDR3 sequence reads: CASSRNRGVNTEAFF. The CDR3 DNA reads TGTGCCAGCAGCCGCAACAGGGGGGTCAACACTGAAGCTTTCTTT.

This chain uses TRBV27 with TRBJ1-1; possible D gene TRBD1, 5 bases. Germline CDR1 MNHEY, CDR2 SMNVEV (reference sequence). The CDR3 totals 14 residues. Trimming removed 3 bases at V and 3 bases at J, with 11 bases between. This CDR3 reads CASSFRGKHTEAFF. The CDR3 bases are TGTGCCAGCAGTTTCCGGGGGAAGCACACTGAAGCTTTCTTT.